The clone carrying this T cell receptor beta chain came up many times. The antigen is undetermined. Looked up from germline, CDR1 is WSHSY and CDR2 is SAAADI. Trimming cost V 5 bases and J 6 bases, with 23 bases left between them. This CDR3 is 16 amino acids long. This sample is drawn from a study of CD8 T cells in ankylosing spondylitis. Study-level findings and limits: Relatively rare in peripheral blood, disease-linked clones were also CD8+. Several highly homologous variants formed a TCR beta motif that appeared characteristic of ankylosing spondylitis blood. Past studies reported some motif variants in reactive arthritis synovial fluid and blood. In ankylosing spondylitis patients, matched synovial fluid reportedly showed significant enrichment of disease-linked clones.

MiXCR, applied by TCRdb to the 5' RACE reads, yields one record per CDR3 protein. This sample has 250,000 to 350,000 distinct CDR3 sequences, with 20% found just once. This clonotype originated in a male donor with ankylosing spondylitis or in good health (not recorded which). What was sequenced was blood, either unsorted or a sorted T cell fraction (not recorded which). The J gene is TRBJ2-7, the V gene TRBV10-2; D possibly uses TRBD1 or TRBD2 (6 bases each). The CDR3 DNA follows: TGCGCCAGCAGTCCCAGGGGTAGCGGACCCCGAGGCGAGCAGTACGTC. The encoded protein is CASSPRGSGPRGEQYV.